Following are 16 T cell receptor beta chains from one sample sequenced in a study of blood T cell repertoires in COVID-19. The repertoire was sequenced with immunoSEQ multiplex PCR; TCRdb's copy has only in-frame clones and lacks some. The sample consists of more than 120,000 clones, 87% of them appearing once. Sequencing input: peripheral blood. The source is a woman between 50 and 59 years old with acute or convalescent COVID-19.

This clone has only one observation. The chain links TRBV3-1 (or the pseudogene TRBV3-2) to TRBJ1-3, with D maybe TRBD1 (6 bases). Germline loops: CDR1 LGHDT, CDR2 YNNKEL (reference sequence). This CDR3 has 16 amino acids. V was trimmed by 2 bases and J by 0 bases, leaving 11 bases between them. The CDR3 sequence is CASSQRDTPSGNTIYF. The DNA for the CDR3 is TGTGCCAGCAGCCAAAGGGACACCCCCTCTGGAAACACCATATATTTT.

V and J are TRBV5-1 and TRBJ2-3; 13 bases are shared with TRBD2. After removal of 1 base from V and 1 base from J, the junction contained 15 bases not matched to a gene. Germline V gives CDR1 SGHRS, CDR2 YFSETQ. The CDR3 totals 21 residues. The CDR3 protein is CASSLPRRLAGGQGRTDTQYF. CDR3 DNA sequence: TGCGCCAGCAGCTTGCCCCGTCGACTAGCGGGGGGCCAGGGGCGCACAGATACGCAGTATTTT.

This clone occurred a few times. This CDR3 is CASSERWDRGAEAFF. In DNA, the CDR3 is TGTGCCAGCAGTGAAAGGTGGGACAGGGGGGCTGAAGCTTTCTTT. This rearrangement joins TRBV6-1 to TRBJ1-1; 11 bases are shared with TRBD1. This CDR3 contains 15 residues. CDR1 is MNHNS and CDR2 is SASEGT in the germline V gene. J was trimmed by 6 bases and V by 2 bases; bases with no gene match: 5.

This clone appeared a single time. CDR3 in amino acids: CASSPTENTEAFF. The CDR3, as DNA: TGCGCCAGCAGCCCTACAGAGAACACTGAAGCTTTCTTT. The genes are TRBV5-1 and TRBJ1-1; D call uncertain. Germline CDR1 SGHRS, CDR2 YFSETQ. V was cut by 4 bases and J by 1 base, with 8 bases left in between. The CDR3 is 13 residues long.

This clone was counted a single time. The CDR3 bases are TGTGCCAGCTCAGGGCTGATCAGTTCCTCAAGGTTGGAATTCTTC. Translation gives CASSGLISSSRLEFF. The rearrangement links TRBV18 to TRBJ2-1; D unclear. CDR1 and CDR2 (germline): KGHSH, LQKENI. This CDR3 spans 15 amino acids. V lost 5 bases, J lost 16 bases, and 27 bases lay in between.

The CDR3 nucleotides are TGTGCCAGCAGCTTGACTAGCGGGAGTCGCGATGAGCAGTTCTTC. Protein product: CASSLTSGSRDEQFF. The chain employs TRBV5-6 and TRBJ2-1; 11 bases are a match to TRBD2. CDR1 is SGHDT, CDR2 YYEEEE, per germline. J was trimmed by 8 bases and V by 1 base; bases with no gene match: 5. The CDR3 covers 15 residues.

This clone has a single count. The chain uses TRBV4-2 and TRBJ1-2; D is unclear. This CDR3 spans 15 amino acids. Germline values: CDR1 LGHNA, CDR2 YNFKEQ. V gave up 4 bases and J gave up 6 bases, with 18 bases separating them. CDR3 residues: CASSPFDKREHGYTF. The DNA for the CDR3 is TGTGCCAGCAGCCCATTTGATAAGAGGGAACATGGCTACACCTTC.

The CDR3 protein is CASRGVGHNEQFF. CDR3 in DNA: TGCGCCAGCAGGGGTGTGGGCCACAATGAGCAGTTCTTC. The chain recombines TRBV23-1 with TRBJ2-1, with D uncertain. TRBV23-1 is an open reading frame, and its role is uncertain. The CDR3 spans 13 residues. V was clipped by 6 bases and J by 5 bases, with 11 bases between them.

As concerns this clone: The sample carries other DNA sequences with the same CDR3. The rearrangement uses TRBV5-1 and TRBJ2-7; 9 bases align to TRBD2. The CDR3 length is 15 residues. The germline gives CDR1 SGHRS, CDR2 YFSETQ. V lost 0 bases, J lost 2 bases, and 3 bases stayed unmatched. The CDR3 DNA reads TGCGCCAGCAGCTTGGCTAGCGGGGACACCTACGAGCAGTACTTC. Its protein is CASSLASGDTYEQYF.

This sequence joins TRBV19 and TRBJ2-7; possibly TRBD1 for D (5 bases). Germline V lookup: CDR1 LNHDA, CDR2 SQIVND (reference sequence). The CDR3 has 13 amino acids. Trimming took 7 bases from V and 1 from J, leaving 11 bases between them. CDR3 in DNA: TGTGCCAGTAAGTTAGGGGAATCCTACGAGCAGTACTTC. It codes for CASKLGESYEQYF.

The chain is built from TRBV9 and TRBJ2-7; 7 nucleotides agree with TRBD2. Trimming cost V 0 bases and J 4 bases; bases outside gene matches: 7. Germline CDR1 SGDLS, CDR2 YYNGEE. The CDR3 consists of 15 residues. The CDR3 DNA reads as TGTGCCAGCAGCGTAGGGCCAGCGGGGAGTTACGAGCAGTACTTC. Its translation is CASSVGPAGSYEQYF. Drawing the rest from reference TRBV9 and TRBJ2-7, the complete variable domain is DSGVTQTPKHLITATGQRVTLRCSPRSGDLSVYWYQQSLDQGLQFLIQYYNGEERAKGNILERFSAQQFPDLHSELNLSSLELGDSALYFCASSVGPAGSYEQYFGPGTRLTVT.

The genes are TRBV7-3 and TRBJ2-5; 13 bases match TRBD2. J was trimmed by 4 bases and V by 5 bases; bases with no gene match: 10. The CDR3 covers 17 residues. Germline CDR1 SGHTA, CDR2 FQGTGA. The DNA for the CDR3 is TGTGCCAGCAGCCTTCAGGGAGGACTAGCGGGAGTAGAGACCCAGTACTTC. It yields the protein CASSLQGGLAGVETQYF.

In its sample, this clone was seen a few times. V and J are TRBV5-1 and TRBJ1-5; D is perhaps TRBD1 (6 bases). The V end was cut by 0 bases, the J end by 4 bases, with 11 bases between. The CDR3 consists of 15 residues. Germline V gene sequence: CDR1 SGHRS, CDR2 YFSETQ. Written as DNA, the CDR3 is TGCGCCAGCAGCTTGGGGACAGCCGGGAATCAGCCCCAGCATTTT. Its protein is CASSLGTAGNQPQHF.

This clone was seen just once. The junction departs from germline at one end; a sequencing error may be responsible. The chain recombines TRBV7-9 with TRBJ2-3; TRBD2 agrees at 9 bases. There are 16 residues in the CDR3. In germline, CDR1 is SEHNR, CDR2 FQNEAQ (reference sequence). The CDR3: CASSLEVSGSTGTQYF. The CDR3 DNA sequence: TGTGCCAGCAGCTTGGAGGTTAGCGGGAGCACAGGTACGCAGTATTTT.

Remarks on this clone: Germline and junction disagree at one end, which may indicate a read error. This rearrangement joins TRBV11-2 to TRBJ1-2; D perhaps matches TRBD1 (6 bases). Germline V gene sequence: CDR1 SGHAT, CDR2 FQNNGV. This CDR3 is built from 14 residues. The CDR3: CASSLDQGLSGYTF. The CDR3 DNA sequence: TGTGCCAGCAGCCTAGACCAGGGGTTATCCGGCTACACCTTC.

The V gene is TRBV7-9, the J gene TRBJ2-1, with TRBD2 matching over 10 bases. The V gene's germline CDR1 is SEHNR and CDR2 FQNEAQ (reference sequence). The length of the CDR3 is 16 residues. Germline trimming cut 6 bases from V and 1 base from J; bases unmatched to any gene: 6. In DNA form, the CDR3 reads TGTGCCAGCAGATCACTAGCGGGGCCATCCTACAATGAGCAGTTCTTC. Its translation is CASRSLAGPSYNEQFF.